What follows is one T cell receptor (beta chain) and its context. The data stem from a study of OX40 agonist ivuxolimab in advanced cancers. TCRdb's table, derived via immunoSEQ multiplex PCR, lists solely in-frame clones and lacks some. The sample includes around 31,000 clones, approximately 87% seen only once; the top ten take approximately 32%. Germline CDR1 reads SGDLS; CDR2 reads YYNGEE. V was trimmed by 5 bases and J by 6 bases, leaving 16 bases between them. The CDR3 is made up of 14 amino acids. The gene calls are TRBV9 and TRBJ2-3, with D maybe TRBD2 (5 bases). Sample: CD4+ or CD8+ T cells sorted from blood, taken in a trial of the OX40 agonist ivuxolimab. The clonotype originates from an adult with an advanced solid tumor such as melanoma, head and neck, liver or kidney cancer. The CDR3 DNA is TGTGCCAGCAGGCCTTTTAGTACGGGGGATACGCAGTATTTT. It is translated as CASRPFSTGDTQYF.